The 5 T cell receptor beta chains below were found in one sample sequenced in a study of regulatory T cells in long-lasting Graves disease. Arm-PCR with iRepertoire HTBI primers amplified the CDR3 regions for these TCR beta libraries. TCRdb processed the multiplex PCR reads anew with MiXCR; each CDR3 protein has one entry. This table holds around 360,000 distinct CDR3 sequences, 15% to 20% found once. The sample's time point: newly diagnosed GD, antithyroid drugs for less than 3 months. From RNA extracted from PBMCs, the TCR library was made. The same data also went into a second study, on T cells in Graves' hyperthyroidism and ophthalmopathy.

The material was peripheral blood mononuclear cells (PBMCs), obtained at new diagnosis, from a patient treated with antithyroid drugs. The receptor source for this set is a woman under 30 with Graves disease.

Remarks on this clonotype: The missing conserved phenylalanine or tryptophan at the end of this CDR3 makes a read error likely. The chain uses TRBV9 and TRBJ2-7, with D perhaps assigned TRBD1 or TRBD2 (5 bases each). This CDR3 spans 16 amino acids. The germline V gene encodes CDR1 SGDLS and CDR2 YYNGEE. V was pared by 0 bases and J by 5 bases, with 18 bases between. The CDR3 here is CASSVALDGGENEQYL. For the CDR3, the DNA is TGTGCCAGCAGCGTAGCTTTGGATGGGGGTGAAAACGAGCAGTACCTC.

This clonotype was observed a few times. V is TRBV6-5 and J is TRBJ1-6; D might be TRBD1 (6 bases). The CDR3 is 15 amino acids. Trimming removed 1 base at V and 7 bases at J, with 11 bases between. CDR1 is MNHEY and CDR2 is SVGAGI in the germline V gene. This CDR3 reads CASSYLGGQNSPLHF. In DNA, the CDR3 is TGTGCCAGCAGTTACTTGGGGGGGCAGAATTCACCCCTCCACTTT.

The chain uses TRBV5-1 and TRBJ2-5; the match to TRBD2 covers 7 bases. Germline V CDR1 and CDR2: SGHRS, YFSETQ. J lost 5 bases, V lost 4 bases, and 5 bases had no gene match. The CDR3 covers 13 residues. The CDR3 here is CASSREGRETQYF. The CDR3 nucleotides read TGCGCCAGCAGCAGGGAGGGCCGGGAGACCCAGTACTTC. The entire variable domain, with the rest obtained from reference TRBV5-1 and TRBJ2-5, is as follows: KAGVTQTPRYLIKTRGQQVTLSCSPISGHRSVSWYQQTPGQGLQFLFEYFSETQRNKGNFPGRFSGRQFSNSRSEMNVSTLELGDSALYLCASSREGRETQYFGPGTRLLVL.

In its sample, this clonotype was seen a few times. V is TRBV20-1 and J is TRBJ2-1, with a possible D match to TRBD2 (5 bases). CDR1 and CDR2 (germline): DFQATT, SNEGSKA (reference sequence). Trimming cost V 3 bases and J 0 bases, with 27 bases left between them. The CDR3 loop spans 20 amino acids. Here the CDR3 reads CSARVHGRGQILSSYNEQFF. CDR3 DNA: TGCAGTGCTAGGGTCCATGGACGCGGGCAAATTTTAAGCTCCTACAATGAGCAGTTCTTC.

This clonotype occurred many times. This sequence joins TRBV6-5 and TRBJ1-4; D remains unclear. The CDR3 is made up of 15 amino acids. V was cut by 0 bases and J by 8 bases, with 13 bases left in between. CDR1 and CDR2 (germline): MNHEY, SVGAGI. This CDR3 is CASSYSGPRNEKLFF. CDR3 in DNA: TGTGCCAGCAGTTACTCCGGACCACGGAACGAAAAACTGTTTTTT.